This T cell receptor (beta chain) originates from a study of a mutant IDH1 vaccine in newly diagnosed glioma. Study information: Vaccine administration was initiated 4-6 weeks following radiotherapy alone, or with temozolomide cycles.

On this clone: The antigen remains unidentified.

Germline V gives CDR1 SGHAT, CDR2 FQNNGV. With 3 bases removed from V and 4 bases from J, the gap between germline ends came to 12 bases. CDR3 length equals 15 residues. Profiled with immunoSEQ multiplex PCR; TCRdb holds only in-frame clones, not every one. The sample consists of around 80,000 clones, 75% to 90% of them appearing once. Indicated time point: week 23, last vaccination. It was 300 ug of mutant IDH1 20-mer peptide that made up each vaccine dose, given with topical imiquimod. This chain uses TRBV11-2 with TRBJ1-4; D gene ambiguous. The material was PBMCs, obtained from a glioma patient whose treatment included an IDH1 peptide vaccine. The clonotype originates from a woman aged 45-65 years with glioma. The CDR3 loop is CASSLAGLRNEKLFF. Written as DNA, the CDR3 is TGTGCCAGCAGCTTGGCCGGACTCCGTAATGAAAAACTGTTTTTT.